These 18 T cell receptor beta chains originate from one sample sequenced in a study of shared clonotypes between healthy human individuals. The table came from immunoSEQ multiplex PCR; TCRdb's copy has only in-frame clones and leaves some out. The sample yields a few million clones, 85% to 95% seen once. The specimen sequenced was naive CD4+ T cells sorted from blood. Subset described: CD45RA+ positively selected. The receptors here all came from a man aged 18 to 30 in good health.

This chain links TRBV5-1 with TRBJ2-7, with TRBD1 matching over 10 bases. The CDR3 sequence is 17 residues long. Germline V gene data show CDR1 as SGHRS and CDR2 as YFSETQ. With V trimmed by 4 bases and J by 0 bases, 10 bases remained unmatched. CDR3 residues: CASSRDRGERSSYEQYF. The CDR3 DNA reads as TGCGCCAGCAGCCGGGACAGGGGCGAAAGGAGCTCCTACGAGCAGTACTTC.

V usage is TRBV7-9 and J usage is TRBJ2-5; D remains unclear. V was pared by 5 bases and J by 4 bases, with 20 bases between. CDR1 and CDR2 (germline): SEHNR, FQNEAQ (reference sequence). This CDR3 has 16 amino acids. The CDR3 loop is CASSPLTSTVPETQYF. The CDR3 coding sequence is TGTGCCAGCAGCCCCCTCACTTCAACCGTCCCAGAGACCCAGTACTTC.

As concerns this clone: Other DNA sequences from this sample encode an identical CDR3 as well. CDR3 nucleotide sequence: TGCGCCAGCAGTGATGGTGGAACCAAAAACATTCAGTACTTC. It translates to CASSDGGTKNIQYF. This chain connects TRBV10-1 to TRBJ2-4; no firm D call. Between the trimmed V and J ends, which lost 3 bases and 2 bases, there was a span of 8 bases. The CDR3 length is 14 residues. CDR1 is WNHNN and CDR2 is SYGVQD in the germline V gene (reference sequence).

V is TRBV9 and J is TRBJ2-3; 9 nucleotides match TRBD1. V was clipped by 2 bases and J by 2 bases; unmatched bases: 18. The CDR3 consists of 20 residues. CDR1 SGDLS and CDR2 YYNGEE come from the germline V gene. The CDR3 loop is CASSVGPGWTGAGHTDTQYF. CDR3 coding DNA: TGTGCCAGCAGCGTGGGTCCGGGATGGACAGGGGCGGGACACACAGATACGCAGTATTTT. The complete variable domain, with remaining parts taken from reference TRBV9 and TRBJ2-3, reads DSGVTQTPKHLITATGQRVTLRCSPRSGDLSVYWYQQSLDQGLQFLIQYYNGEERAKGNILERFSAQQFPDLHSELNLSSLELGDSALYFCASSVGPGWTGAGHTDTQYFGPGTRLTVL.

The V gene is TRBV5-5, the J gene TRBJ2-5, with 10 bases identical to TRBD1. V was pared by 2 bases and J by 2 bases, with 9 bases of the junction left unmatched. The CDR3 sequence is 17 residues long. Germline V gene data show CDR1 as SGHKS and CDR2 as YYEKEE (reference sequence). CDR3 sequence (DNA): TGTGCCAGCAGCTTTGGCGGGACAGGGGTTCGGCAAGAGACCCAGTACTTC. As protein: CASSFGGTGVRQETQYF.

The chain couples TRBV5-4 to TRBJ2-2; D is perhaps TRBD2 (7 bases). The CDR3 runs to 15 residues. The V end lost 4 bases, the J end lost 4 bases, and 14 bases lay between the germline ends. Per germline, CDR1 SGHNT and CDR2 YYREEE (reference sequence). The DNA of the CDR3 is TGTGCCAGCAGCCCCGGGGGGCTAGGCACCGGGGAGCTGTTTTTT. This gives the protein CASSPGGLGTGELFF.

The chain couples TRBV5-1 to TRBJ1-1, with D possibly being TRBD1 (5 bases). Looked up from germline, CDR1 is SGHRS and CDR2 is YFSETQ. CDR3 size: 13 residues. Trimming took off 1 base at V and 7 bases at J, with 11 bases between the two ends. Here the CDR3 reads CASSLMERGEAFF. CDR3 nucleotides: TGCGCCAGCAGCTTGATGGAGAGGGGTGAAGCTTTCTTT.

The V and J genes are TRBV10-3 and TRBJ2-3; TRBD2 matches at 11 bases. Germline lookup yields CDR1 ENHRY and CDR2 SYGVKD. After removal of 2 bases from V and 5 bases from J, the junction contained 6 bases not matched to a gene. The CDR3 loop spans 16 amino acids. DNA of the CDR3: TGTGCCATCAGTGAGGATAGCGGGGGGGCCGAAGATACGCAGTATTTT. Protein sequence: CAISEDSGGAEDTQYF.

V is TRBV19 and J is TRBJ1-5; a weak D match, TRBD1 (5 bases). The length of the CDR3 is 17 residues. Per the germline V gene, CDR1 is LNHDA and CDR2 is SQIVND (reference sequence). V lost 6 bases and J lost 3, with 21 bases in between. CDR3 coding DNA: TGTGCCAGTAGGATGGGTACGGCAGGGTGGGCCAATCAGCCCCAGCATTTT. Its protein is CASRMGTAGWANQPQHF. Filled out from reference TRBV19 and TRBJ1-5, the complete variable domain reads DGGITQSPKYLFRKEGQNVTLSCEQNLNHDAMYWYRQDPGQGLRLIYYSQIVNDFQKGDIAEGYSVSREKKESFPLTVTSAQKNPTAFYLCASRMGTAGWANQPQHFGDGTRLSIL.

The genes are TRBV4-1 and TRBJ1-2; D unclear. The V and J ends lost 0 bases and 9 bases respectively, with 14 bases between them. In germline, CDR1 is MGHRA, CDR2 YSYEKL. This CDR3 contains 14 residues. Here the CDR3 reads CASSQETTPLSYTF. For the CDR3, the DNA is TGCGCCAGCAGCCAAGAAACTACGCCGCTAAGCTACACCTTC.

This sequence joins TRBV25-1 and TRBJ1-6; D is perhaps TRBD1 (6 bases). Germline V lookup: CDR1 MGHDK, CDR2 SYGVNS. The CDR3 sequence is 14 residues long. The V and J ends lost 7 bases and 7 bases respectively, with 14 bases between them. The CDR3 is CASTITGLNSPLHF. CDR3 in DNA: TGTGCCAGCACAATAACAGGGCTGAATTCACCCCTCCACTTT.

In DNA, the CDR3 is TGTGCCAGCAGCTCAAACCCTTCGTCCGGGGAGCTGTTTTTT. It codes for CASSSNPSSGELFF. The genes are TRBV2 and TRBJ2-2; D gene ambiguous. The CDR3 covers 14 residues. V gave up 6 bases and J gave up 6 bases, with 14 bases separating them. The germline gives CDR1 SNHLY, CDR2 FYNNEI. Using reference TRBV2 and TRBJ2-2 for the parts outside the CDR3, the full variable domain is EPEVTQTPSHQVTQMGQEVILRCVPISNHLYFYWYRQILGQKVEFLVSFYNNEISEKSEIFDDQFSVERPDGSNFTLKIRSTKLEDSAMYFCASSSNPSSGELFFGEGSRLTVL.

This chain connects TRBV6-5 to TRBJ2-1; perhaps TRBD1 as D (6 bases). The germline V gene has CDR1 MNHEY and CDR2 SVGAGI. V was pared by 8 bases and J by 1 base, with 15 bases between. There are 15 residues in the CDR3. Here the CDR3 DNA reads TGTGCCAGCTGGGGGCGGCAGGGGTCCTACAATGAGCAGTTCTTC. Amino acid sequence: CASWGRQGSYNEQFF.

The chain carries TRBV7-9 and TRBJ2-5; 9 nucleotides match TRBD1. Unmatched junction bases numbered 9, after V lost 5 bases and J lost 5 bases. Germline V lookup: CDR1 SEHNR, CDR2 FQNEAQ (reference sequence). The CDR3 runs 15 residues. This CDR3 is CASSKTGGARETQYF. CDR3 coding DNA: TGTGCCAGCAGCAAAACAGGGGGCGCCCGGGAGACCCAGTACTTC.

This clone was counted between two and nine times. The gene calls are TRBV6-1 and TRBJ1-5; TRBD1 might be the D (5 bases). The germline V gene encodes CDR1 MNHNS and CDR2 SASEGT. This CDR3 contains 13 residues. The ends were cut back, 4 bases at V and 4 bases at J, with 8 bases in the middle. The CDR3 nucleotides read TGTGCCAGCAGTGCAGGGAAAAATCAGCCCCAGCATTTT. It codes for CASSAGKNQPQHF.

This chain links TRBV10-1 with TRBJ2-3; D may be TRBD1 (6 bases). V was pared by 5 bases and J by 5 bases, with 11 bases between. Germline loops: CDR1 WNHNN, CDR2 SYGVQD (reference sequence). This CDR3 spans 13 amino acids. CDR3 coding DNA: TGCGCCAGCAGTTCTACAGGGAAAGATACGCAGTATTTT. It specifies CASSSTGKDTQYF.

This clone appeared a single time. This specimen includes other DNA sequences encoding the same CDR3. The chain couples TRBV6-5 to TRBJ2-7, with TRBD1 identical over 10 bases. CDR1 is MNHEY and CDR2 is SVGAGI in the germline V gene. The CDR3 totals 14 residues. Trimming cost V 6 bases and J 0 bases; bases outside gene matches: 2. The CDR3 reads CASSRDRGSYEQYF. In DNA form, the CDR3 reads TGTGCCAGCAGCCGGGACAGGGGCTCCTACGAGCAGTACTTC.

The CDR3 region has the DNA TGTGCCAGCACCCTAGATTCAAAACGTAGGAAACTGTTTTTT. Protein: CASTLDSKRRKLFF. V usage is TRBV6-5 and J usage is TRBJ1-4; unclear D gene. Germline V CDR1 and CDR2: MNHEY, SVGAGI. The ends were cut back, 7 bases at V and 11 bases at J, with 20 bases in the middle. The CDR3 loop spans 14 amino acids.